The 13 T cell receptor beta chains given below trace back to one sample, sequenced in a study of Graves' ophthalmopathy and Graves' hyperthyroidism. The authors amplified TCR beta CDR3 regions, and they did so from RNA transcripts for repertoire sequencing. An opening RT-PCR round employed HTBI primers and preceded a second-round multiplex PCR. A single record per CDR3 protein comes from TCRdb applying MiXCR to the multiplex PCR reads. The sample has 150,000 or so distinct CDR3 sequences, under 45% seen once; the top ten hold less than 9.5%. Specimen: peripheral blood. The receptors derive from a man between 25 and 39 years old with Graves' ophthalmopathy.

This clonotype showed up many times. V is TRBV24-1 and J is TRBJ2-5; D might be TRBD2 (5 bases). Trimming removed 4 bases at V and 4 bases at J, with 18 bases between. The germline CDR1 and CDR2 sequences are KGHDR and SFDVKD. The CDR3 loop spans 16 amino acids. The CDR3 DNA reads as TGTGCCACCAGTGAGCGCTACACTAGGGAAGGAGAGACCCAGTACTTC. This translates into CATSERYTREGETQYF.

The rearrangement joins TRBV28 to TRBJ2-7; D is possibly TRBD2 (6 bases). The CDR3 has 14 amino acids. Germline CDR1 MDHEN, CDR2 SYDVKM. Between the trimmed V and J ends, which lost 5 bases and 3 bases, there was a span of 14 bases. The CDR3 reads CASSKDGGFYEQYF. CDR3 bases: TGTGCCAGCAGTAAGGATGGAGGGTTCTACGAGCAGTACTTC.

This clonotype was observed at least ten times. CDR3 in amino acids: CASGSGTVRTGELFF. CDR3 DNA sequence: TGTGCTAGTGGTTCGGGGACGGTGAGGACCGGGGAGCTGTTTTTT. J is TRBJ2-2 and V is TRBV12-5, with D perhaps being TRBD1 or TRBD2 (5 bases each). V lost 4 bases, J lost 5 bases, and 14 bases lay in between. The CDR3 has 15 amino acids. The germline gives CDR1 LGHNT, CDR2 FRNRAP.

This clonotype has just one count. This chain uses TRBV12-3 or TRBV12-4 with TRBJ2-7; D remains unclear. V was cut by 6 bases and J by 2 bases, with 14 bases left in between. The CDR3 sequence is 14 residues long. As DNA, the CDR3 is TGTGCCAGCAGCCTGGACCCAAGGACCTACGAGCAGTACTTC. This gives the protein CASSLDPRTYEQYF.

This clonotype was seen ten or more times. This chain connects TRBV20-1 to TRBJ2-7, with D uncertain. The V gene lost 3 bases and the J gene lost 3 bases, with 15 bases spanning the gap. Germline V gene sequence: CDR1 DFQATT, CDR2 SNEGSKA (reference sequence). The CDR3 has 14 residues. The CDR3 here is CSASAGLNGYEQYF. CDR3 nucleotides: TGCAGTGCTAGTGCCGGGCTCAACGGCTACGAGCAGTACTTC.

This clonotype was counted ten times or more. The gene calls are TRBV10-3 and TRBJ2-5; 7 positions match TRBD1. V was clipped by 7 bases and J by 5 bases; unmatched bases: 10. This CDR3 contains 14 residues. Germline V gene data show CDR1 as ENHRY and CDR2 as SYGVKD. The CDR3 DNA reads TGTGCCATCAACACACGGGACAGCAGGGAGACCCAGTACTTC. This translates into CAINTRDSRETQYF.

Many counts were recorded for this clonotype. The chain combines TRBV28 with TRBJ1-1; 7 positions match TRBD1. The V gene's germline CDR1 is MDHEN and CDR2 SYDVKM. The CDR3 sequence is 13 residues long. The ends lost 6 bases at V and 7 bases at J; junction bases unmatched: 8. CDR3 residues: CASRRNAGGEAFF. The CDR3 DNA follows: TGTGCCAGCAGGAGAAATGCAGGGGGTGAAGCTTTCTTT.

In this sample, this clonotype turned up many times. CDR3 residues: CSAAMTGRTDTQYF. As DNA, the CDR3 is TGCAGTGCCGCCATGACAGGGCGCACAGATACGCAGTATTTT. The chain recombines TRBV20-1 with TRBJ2-3; 7 bases fit TRBD1. The germline V gene has CDR1 DFQATT and CDR2 SNEGSKA (reference sequence). The CDR3 length is 14 residues. J was trimmed by 1 base and V by 6 bases; bases with no gene match: 7.

Only a few counts were recorded for this clonotype. The V gene is TRBV28, the J gene TRBJ1-1, with unresolved D. CDR1 is MDHEN, CDR2 SYDVKM, per germline. The CDR3 is made up of 12 amino acids. Trimming removed 7 bases at V and 2 bases at J, with 8 bases between. The DNA of the CDR3 is TGTGCCAGCACCAGAATAAACACTGAAGCTTTCTTT. It is translated as CASTRINTEAFF.

This clonotype was observed at least ten times. V gene TRBV4-1 combines with J gene TRBJ2-7; D possibly corresponds to TRBD2 (7 bases). This CDR3 region has 15 residues. The germline CDR1 and CDR2 sequences are MGHRA and YSYEKL. Trimming pared 1 base from V and 2 bases from J, leaving 12 bases between. DNA for the CDR3: TGCGCCAGCAGCCAAGGGGGGGCGGGAGCCTACGAGCAGTACTTC. Residues: CASSQGGAGAYEQYF.

The rearrangement joins TRBV9 to TRBJ2-5, with unresolved D. The CDR3 is 12 residues long. Per the germline V gene, CDR1 is SGDLS and CDR2 is YYNGEE. Trimming cost V 3 bases and J 3 bases, with 6 bases left between them. The CDR3 spells CASSANEETQYF. CDR3 nucleotides: TGTGCCAGCAGCGCCAACGAAGAGACCCAGTACTTC.

This clonotype was seen repeatedly, ten times or more. The chain uses TRBV6-5 and TRBJ1-5, with no clear D. Germline V lookup: CDR1 MNHEY, CDR2 SVGAGI. The CDR3 runs 14 residues. Trimming cost V 6 bases and J 2 bases, with 11 bases left between them. The CDR3 region is CASRLRGGNQPQHF. In DNA form, the CDR3 reads TGTGCCAGCAGGCTACGCGGGGGCAATCAGCCCCAGCATTTT.

The V call is TRBV12-3 or TRBV12-4, the J call TRBJ2-7; D is perhaps TRBD2 (5 bases). The CDR3 covers 12 residues. With 4 bases removed from V and 6 bases from J, the gap between germline ends came to 10 bases. The CDR3 region has the DNA TGTGCCAGCAGTTCGCTAGCTGGCGAGCAGTACTTC. It codes for CASSSLAGEQYF.